These T cell receptor beta chains were read from a single sample in a study of response to subunit inactivated influenza vaccine. One entry per CDR3 protein results from TCRdb running MiXCR on the RT-PCR reads. The sample has about 700,000 distinct CDR3 sequences, 14% seen once. This material consisted of PBMCs from blood, taken less than 15 days before vaccination. The receptors come from a middle-aged man who received an inactivated influenza vaccine. CDR3s include the opening cysteine and the closing phenylalanine or tryptophan. Fields, in order: clone size, J gene, D gene, V gene, CDR3 protein, CDR3 DNA. A D gene is named only where the DNA matches it firmly. Clone size appears in some rows only: once, few, many, or a class for an expanded clone.

NA	TRBJ2-7	TRBD1	TRBV6-1	CASTYAPGQGTEQYF	TGTGCCAGCACCTACGCACCGGGACAGGGGACCGAGCAGTACTTC
many	TRBJ2-4	TRBD2	TRBV5-6	CASSWGREAKNIQYF	TGTGCCAGCAGCTGGGGGAGGGAGGCCAAAAACATTCAGTACTTC
few	TRBJ2-2	NA	TRBV12-3/TRBV12-4	CASTRTNTGELFF	TGTGCCAGCACCAGGACGAACACCGGGGAGCTGTTTTTT
NA	TRBJ2-5	NA	TRBV12-3/TRBV12-4	CASSLLSRGLQETQYF	TGTGCCAGCAGTCTGTTATCCAGGGGCCTGCAAGAGACCCAGTACTTC
NA	TRBJ2-2	NA	TRBV28	CASRENTHLPGELFF	TGTGCCAGCAGAGAAAACACCCATCTACCCGGGGAGCTGTTTTTT
once	TRBJ2-5	NA	TRBV6-2/TRBV6-3	CASTHSGGLRTQYF	TGTGCCAGCACCCACTCCGGGGGCCTACGGACCCAGTACTTC
many	TRBJ2-1	TRBD1	TRBV5-1	CASSWGTGSREQFF	TGCGCCAGCAGCTGGGGGACAGGATCTCGAGAGCAGTTCTTC
NA	TRBJ2-2	TRBD1	TRBV6-4	CASSVDRAVGELFF	TGTGCCAGCAGCGTTGACAGGGCGGTCGGGGAGCTGTTTTTT
NA	TRBJ2-1	TRBD2	TRBV5-6	CASSGPAGAYNEQFF	TGTGCCAGCAGCGGCCCGGCGGGGGCCTACAATGAGCAGTTCTTC
NA	TRBJ2-7	TRBD2	TRBV29-1	CSVEDAGRADEQYF	TGCAGCGTTGAAGACGCCGGGAGGGCGGACGAGCAGTACTTC
once	TRBJ2-1	TRBD2	TRBV11-2	CASSSSLAGVFRILDEQFF	TGTGCCAGCAGCTCCTCCCTGGCGGGAGTTTTTCGGATTCTGGATGAGCAGTTCTTC
NA	TRBJ1-6	NA	TRBV28	CASSLTALGPLHF	TGTGCCAGCAGTTTGACAGCCCTTGGACCCCTCCACTTT
NA	TRBJ2-2	NA	TRBV4-2	CASSQELWGVDTGELFF	TGTGCCAGCAGCCAAGAATTGTGGGGGGTCGACACCGGGGAGCTGTTTTTT
many	TRBJ2-1	TRBD2	TRBV5-6	CASSPWTSGRAHNEQFF	TGTGCCAGCAGCCCGTGGACTAGCGGGAGGGCACACAATGAGCAGTTCTTC
NA	TRBJ2-1	NA	TRBV2	CASSFPRSAWGNNEQFF	TGTGCCAGCAGTTTTCCTAGATCCGCGTGGGGTAACAATGAGCAGTTCTTC
many	TRBJ1-3	TRBD1	TRBV4-2	CASSQGGTGRNTIYF	TGTGCCAGCAGCCAAGGTGGGACAGGGCGAAACACCATATATTTT
few	TRBJ1-3	NA	TRBV4-3	CASSQEGFGNTIYF	TGCGCCAGCAGCCAGGAAGGGTTTGGAAACACCATATATTTT
NA	TRBJ1-5	TRBD1	TRBV5-1	CASSPAGTGANQPQHF	TGCGCCAGCAGCCCGGCTGGGACAGGGGCCAATCAGCCCCAGCATTTT
few	TRBJ1-1	TRBD1	TRBV27	CASSFSGTAEAFF	TGTGCCAGCAGTTTTTCCGGGACAGCCGAAGCTTTCTTT
few	TRBJ1-2	TRBD1	TRBV5-5	CASSTPRGLSGYTF	TGTGCCAGCTCTACTCCGAGGGGGCTTTCTGGCTACACCTTC
NA	TRBJ2-3	TRBD2	TRBV7-2	CASSSRIPSGGADTQYF	TGTGCCAGCAGCTCCCGAATACCTAGCGGGGGGGCAGATACGCAGTATTTT
few	TRBJ2-2	NA	TRBV7-2	CASSPPGLNTGELFF	TGTGCCAGCAGCCCGCCGGGCCTGAACACCGGGGAGCTGTTTTTT